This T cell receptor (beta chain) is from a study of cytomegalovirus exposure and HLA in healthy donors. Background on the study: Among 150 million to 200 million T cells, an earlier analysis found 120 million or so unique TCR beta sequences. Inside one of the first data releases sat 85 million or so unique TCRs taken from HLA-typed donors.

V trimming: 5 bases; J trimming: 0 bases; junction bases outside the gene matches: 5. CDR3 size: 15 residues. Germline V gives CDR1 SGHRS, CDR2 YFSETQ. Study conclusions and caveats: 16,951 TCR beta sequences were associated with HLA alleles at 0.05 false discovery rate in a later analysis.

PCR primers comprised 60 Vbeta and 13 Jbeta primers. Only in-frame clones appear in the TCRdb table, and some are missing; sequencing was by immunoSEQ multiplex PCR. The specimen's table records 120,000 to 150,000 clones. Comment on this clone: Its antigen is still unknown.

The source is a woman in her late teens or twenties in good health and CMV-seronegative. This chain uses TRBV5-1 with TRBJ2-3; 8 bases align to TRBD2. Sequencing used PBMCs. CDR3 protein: CASSQTSESTDTQYF. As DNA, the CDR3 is TGCGCCAGCAGTCAGACTAGCGAAAGCACAGATACGCAGTATTTT.